This passage covers 15 T cell receptor beta chains from one sample sequenced in a study of cytomegalovirus exposure and HLA in healthy donors. 60 Vbeta and 13 Jbeta primers were used in PCR. This table comes from immunoSEQ multiplex PCR, and its TCRdb copy is limited to in-frame clones, with some not included. Its table lists under 60,000 clones. Material for sequencing was PBMCs. These receptors were collected from a woman in her 30s in good health and CMV-seropositive.

The V gene is TRBV27, the J gene TRBJ2-3; D possibly corresponds to TRBD2 (7 bases). The CDR3 covers 16 residues. Germline V gives CDR1 MNHEY, CDR2 SMNVEV (reference sequence). Deletions cut 3 bases from V and 4 bases from J, with 17 bases between. CDR3 protein: CASSFSWPGGSDTQYF. The CDR3 DNA is TGTGCCAGCAGTTTCAGTTGGCCGGGGGGCTCAGATACGCAGTATTTT.

The V and J genes are TRBV28 and TRBJ2-1; D might be TRBD2 (6 bases). The CDR3 totals 15 residues. Trimming left V 4 bases short and J 5 bases short, with 15 bases between. Germline V lookup: CDR1 MDHEN, CDR2 SYDVKM. The CDR3 region has the DNA TGTGCCAGCAGTTGGTGGGGGGAGACAGACAATGAGCAGTTCTTC. Translation gives CASSWWGETDNEQFF.

The rearrangement uses TRBV4-1 and TRBJ1-5, with a tentative D call TRBD1 (5 bases). Trimming removed 3 bases from V and 7 bases from J, with 16 bases in between. This CDR3 comprises 15 residues. CDR1 and CDR2 (germline): MGHRA, YSYEKL. The DNA for the CDR3 is TGCGCCAGCAGCCAGGCCCCGGGGGGTTCGCAGCCCCAGCATTTT. Translating it yields CASSQAPGGSQPQHF.

This chain connects TRBV18 to TRBJ1-1; D perhaps matches TRBD1 (5 bases). Germline assignment: CDR1 KGHSH and CDR2 LQKENI. The V and J ends lost 5 bases and 0 bases respectively, with 10 bases between them. The length of the CDR3 is 14 residues. CDR3 nucleotides: TGTGCCAGCTCAGAAGGCAGGGTGAACACTGAAGCTTTCTTT. Translating gives CASSEGRVNTEAFF.

The CDR3 DNA follows: TGTGCCAGCAGCTTAAACCCCACGGCGGGGGGGCTCTACAATGAGCAGTTCTTC. Its translation: CASSLNPTAGGLYNEQFF. V gene TRBV7-3 combines with J gene TRBJ2-1, with 9 positions matching TRBD2. Germline-derived CDR1 and CDR2 are SGHTA and FQGTGA. This CDR3 is 18 amino acids long. Unmatched junction bases numbered 10, after V lost 1 base and J lost 3 bases.

The gene calls are TRBV4-2 and TRBJ1-2, with a possible D match to TRBD1 (5 bases). The V end lost 1 base, the J end lost 4 bases, and 10 bases lay between the germline ends. This CDR3 is 14 amino acids long. Germline V gene lookup returns CDR1 LGHNA and CDR2 YNFKEQ. CDR3 nucleotides: TGTGCCAGCAGCCAAGGGAGGGGTGGCTATGGCTACACCTTC. The encoded protein is CASSQGRGGYGYTF.

V gene TRBV7-6 combines with J gene TRBJ2-1; 8 positions agree with TRBD2. The germline V gene has CDR1 SGHVS and CDR2 FNYEAQ. The V segment lost 5 bases and the J segment 8 bases; nucleotides outside the gene matches: 8. The CDR3 spans 14 residues. CDR3 nucleotides: TGTGCCAGCAGCCGAGGGACTAGGTCGGATGAGCAGTTCTTC. As protein: CASSRGTRSDEQFF.

This rearrangement joins TRBV6-5 to TRBJ2-2; 10 bases map to TRBD1. Trimming removed 2 bases from V and 7 bases from J; junction bases left unmatched: 4. Germline values: CDR1 MNHEY, CDR2 SVGAGI. The CDR3 has 15 residues. Here the CDR3 reads CASSYRDRGGGELFF. The CDR3 region has the DNA TGTGCCAGCAGTTACCGGGACAGGGGAGGCGGGGAGCTGTTTTTT.

The chain joins TRBV5-1 to TRBJ1-4; 9 bases are shared with TRBD1. In germline, CDR1 is SGHRS, CDR2 YFSETQ. The CDR3 sequence is 15 residues long. Trimming at V came to 4 bases and at J to 5 bases, leaving 6 bases not matched to a gene. This CDR3 reads CASSPRQGGNEKLFF. DNA for the CDR3: TGCGCCAGCAGCCCCCGACAGGGGGGGAATGAAAAACTGTTTTTT.

This sequence joins TRBV9 and TRBJ2-1; tentatively, D is TRBD1 (5 bases). Germline V gene lookup returns CDR1 SGDLS and CDR2 YYNGEE. The CDR3 sequence is 16 residues long. V shed 0 bases and J shed 7 bases, with 17 bases lying between them. The CDR3 bases are TGTGCCAGCAGCGTAGCCAAGGGGCCCCTTCATAATGAGCAGTTCTTC. It translates to CASSVAKGPLHNEQFF. The variable domain in full, completed from reference TRBV9 and TRBJ2-1, reads DSGVTQTPKHLITATGQRVTLRCSPRSGDLSVYWYQQSLDQGLQFLIQYYNGEERAKGNILERFSAQQFPDLHSELNLSSLELGDSALYFCASSVAKGPLHNEQFFGPGTRLTVL.

This chain connects TRBV30 to TRBJ2-5, with TRBD2 as a possible D gene (6 bases). Trimming left V 2 bases short and J 4 bases short, with 23 bases between. This CDR3 contains 17 residues. Per the germline V gene, CDR1 is GTSNPN and CDR2 is SVGIG (reference sequence). CDR3: CAWSLPLAAISGETQYF. DNA for the CDR3: TGTGCCTGGAGTTTACCCCTCGCGGCGATTAGCGGAGAGACCCAGTACTTC.

About this clone itself: At one boundary the junction diverges from the germline segment, which might be a read error. This sequence joins TRBV11-2 and TRBJ1-4, with D hard to call. The CDR3 contains 13 residues. Germline values: CDR1 SGHAT, CDR2 FQNNGV. The CDR3 loop reads CASSLDLANPRVF. CDR3 nucleotide sequence: TGTGCCAGCAGCTTAGATCTGGCGAACCCCCGGGTTTTT.

J is TRBJ2-3 and V is TRBV9; 7 bases map to TRBD2. Trimming removed 6 bases from V and 5 bases from J; junction bases left unmatched: 6. CDR1 and CDR2 (germline): SGDLS, YYNGEE. The CDR3 is made up of 13 amino acids. The CDR3: CASNPSGGDTQYF. The CDR3 DNA reads as TGTGCCAGCAACCCTAGCGGTGGAGATACGCAGTATTTT.

The chain carries TRBV4-2 and TRBJ1-1, with D possibly TRBD1 on 6 matching bases. The CDR3 runs 16 residues. The V end lost 5 bases, the J end lost 0 bases, and 16 bases lay between the germline ends. Germline V gives CDR1 LGHNA, CDR2 YNFKEQ. The CDR3: CASSSGQTLMNTEAFF. The CDR3 coding sequence is TGTGCCAGCAGCTCAGGACAGACCTTGATGAACACTGAAGCTTTCTTT.

V is TRBV6-6 and J is TRBJ2-7; 11 positions match TRBD1. Germline CDR1 is MNHNY and CDR2 is SVGAGI (reference sequence). This CDR3 comprises 15 residues. The ends lost 7 bases at V and 4 bases at J; junction bases unmatched: 9. CDR3 loop: CASKRFGQGAYEQYF. The CDR3 nucleotides read TGTGCCAGCAAAAGATTCGGACAGGGGGCTTACGAGCAGTACTTC.